The next 3 T cell receptor beta chains were all read from a single sample in a study of shared clonotypes between healthy human individuals. Profiling relied on immunoSEQ multiplex PCR, and the TCRdb table lists in-frame clones only, not all of them. This sample has a few hundred thousand clones; more than 95% occur once, and the top ten carry 0.057%. The specimen was naive CD4+ T cells sorted from blood. Subset described: CD45RA+ positively selected. All receptors derive from a woman under 40 in good health.

J is TRBJ2-7 and V is TRBV5-5, with D perhaps being TRBD1 or TRBD2 (5 bases each). Germline lookup yields CDR1 SGHKS and CDR2 YYEKEE (reference sequence). CDR3 length: 16 amino acids. Trimming removed 3 bases from V and 0 bases from J, with 16 bases in between. This CDR3 is CASSSFTRDPSYEQYF. CDR3 bases: TGTGCCAGCAGCTCCTTCACTAGGGACCCCTCCTACGAGCAGTACTTC.

The chain links TRBV18 to TRBJ2-2; 9 nucleotides line up with TRBD1. V was clipped by 4 bases and J by 6 bases; unmatched bases: 6. This CDR3 comprises 15 residues. CDR1 and CDR2 from the germline V gene are KGHSH and LQKENI. In DNA form, the CDR3 reads TGTGCCAGCTCACGATCGACAGGGGGGCCCGGGGAGCTGTTTTTT. Encoded protein: CASSRSTGGPGELFF.

The chain carries TRBV19 and TRBJ2-3, with 9 positions matching TRBD2. The CDR3 is 14 residues long. Germline CDR1 LNHDA, CDR2 SQIVND (reference sequence). V gave up 7 bases and J gave up 5 bases; unmatched junction bases: 7. CDR3 sequence reads: CASNTGLARDTQYF. CDR3 DNA: TGTGCCAGTAATACCGGACTAGCGCGAGATACGCAGTATTTT.